The TCR beta chain under discussion was sequenced for a study of blood T cell repertoires in COVID-19. For the study at large: The cDNA or gDNA used as material had been derived from T cells, B-cell-depleted T cells, or PBMCs.

In the authors' methods: Amplification with reference gene primers provided the estimates of nucleated cell counts. Here immunoSEQ multiplex PCR was the method, and the copy in TCRdb shows in-frame clones only, minus some. The DNA was the basis for D and trimming; V, J and clone size are from that table. The sample contains some 220,000 clones, 80% to 85% of which appear only once. This receptor was obtained from a woman older than 75 with active or convalescent COVID-19. The source material was peripheral blood.

CDR3 sequence reads: CSVEDTGTGGSYEQYF. As DNA, the CDR3 is TGCAGCGTTGAAGATACCGGGACAGGGGGGTCCTACGAGCAGTACTTC. The chain is built from TRBV29-1 and TRBJ2-7; 11 nucleotides match TRBD1. V trimming: 0 bases; J trimming: 1 base; junction bases outside the gene matches: 5. This CDR3 is 16 amino acids long. Germline loops: CDR1 SQVTM, CDR2 ANQGSEA.